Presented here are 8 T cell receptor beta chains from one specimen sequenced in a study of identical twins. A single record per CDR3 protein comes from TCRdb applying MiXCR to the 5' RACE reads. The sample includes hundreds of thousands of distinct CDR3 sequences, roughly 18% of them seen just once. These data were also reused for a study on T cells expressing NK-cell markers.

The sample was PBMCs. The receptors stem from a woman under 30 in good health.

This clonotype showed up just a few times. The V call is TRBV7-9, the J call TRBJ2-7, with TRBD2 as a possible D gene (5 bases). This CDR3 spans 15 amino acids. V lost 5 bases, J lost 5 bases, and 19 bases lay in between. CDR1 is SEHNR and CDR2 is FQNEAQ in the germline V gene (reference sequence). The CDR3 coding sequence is TGTGCCAGCAGCCCATCGGCGGGCCACCTCAACGAGCAGTACTTC. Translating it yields CASSPSAGHLNEQYF.

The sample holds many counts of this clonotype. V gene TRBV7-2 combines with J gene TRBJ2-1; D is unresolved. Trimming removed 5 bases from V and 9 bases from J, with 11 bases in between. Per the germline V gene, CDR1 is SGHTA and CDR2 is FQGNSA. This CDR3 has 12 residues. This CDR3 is CASSPGIGEQFF. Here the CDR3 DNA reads TGTGCCAGCAGCCCAGGCATCGGTGAGCAGTTCTTC.

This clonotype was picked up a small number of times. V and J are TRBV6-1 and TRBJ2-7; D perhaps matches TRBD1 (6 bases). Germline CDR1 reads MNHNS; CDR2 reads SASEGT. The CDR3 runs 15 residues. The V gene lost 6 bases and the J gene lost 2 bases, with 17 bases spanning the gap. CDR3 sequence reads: CASRGSAGVPYEQYF. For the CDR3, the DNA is TGTGCCAGCAGGGGGTCAGCAGGGGTCCCCTACGAGCAGTACTTC.

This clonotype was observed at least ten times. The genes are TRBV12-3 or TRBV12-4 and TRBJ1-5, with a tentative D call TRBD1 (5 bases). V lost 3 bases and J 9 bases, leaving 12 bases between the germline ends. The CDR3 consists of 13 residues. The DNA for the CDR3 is TGTGCCAGCAGTTTGGGAGACAGTACGCCCCAGCATTTT. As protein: CASSLGDSTPQHF.

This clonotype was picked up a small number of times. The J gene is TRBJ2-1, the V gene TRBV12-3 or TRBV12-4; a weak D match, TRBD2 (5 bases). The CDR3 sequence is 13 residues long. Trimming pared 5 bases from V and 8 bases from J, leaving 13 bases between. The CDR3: CASSRSRGDEQFF. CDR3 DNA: TGTGCCAGCAGTCGATCACGGGGAGATGAGCAGTTCTTC.

CDR3 coding DNA: TGCGCCAGCAGCTCGTTAGGCCTTGAGCAGTACTTC. Translating it yields CASSSLGLEQYF. V usage is TRBV5-1 and J usage is TRBJ2-7; D remains ambiguous. CDR1 and CDR2 (germline): SGHRS, YFSETQ. V was clipped by 3 bases and J by 7 bases, with 11 bases between them. This CDR3 contains 12 residues.

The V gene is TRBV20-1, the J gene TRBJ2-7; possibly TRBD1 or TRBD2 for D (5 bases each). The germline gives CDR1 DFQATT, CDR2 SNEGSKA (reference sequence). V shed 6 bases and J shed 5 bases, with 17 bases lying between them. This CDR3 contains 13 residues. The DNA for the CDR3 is TGCAGTGCCCCAGGCCCCGGGACCCACGAGCAGTACTTC. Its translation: CSAPGPGTHEQYF.

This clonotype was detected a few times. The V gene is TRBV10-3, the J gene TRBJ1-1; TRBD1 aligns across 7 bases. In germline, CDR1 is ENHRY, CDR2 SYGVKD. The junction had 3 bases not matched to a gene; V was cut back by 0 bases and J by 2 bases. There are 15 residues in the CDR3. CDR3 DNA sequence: TGTGCCATCAGTGAGTCGACAGGGTCAAACACTGAAGCTTTCTTT. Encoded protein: CAISESTGSNTEAFF.